This note documents a single T cell receptor beta chain sequence. This sample is drawn from a study of blood T cell repertoires in COVID-19. Study overall: Acute and convalescent COVID-19 specimens originated in the United States, Italy and Spain. T cells, B-cell-depleted T cells, or PBMCs provided the cDNA or gDNA that served as material.

V lost 7 bases and J 8 bases, leaving 20 bases between the germline ends. The CDR3 runs to 14 residues. Germline CDR1 and CDR2: MNHNY and SVGAGI (reference sequence). Repertoires were generated with immunoSEQ multiplex PCR, while TCRdb's copy carries only in-frame clones and drops some. The table shows about 100,000 clones, with 70% to 90% occurring only once. This sequence was found in a human donor in a cohort sampled during active COVID-19. The V gene is TRBV6-6, the J gene TRBJ1-2; D perhaps matches TRBD1 (5 bases). The sample comprised peripheral blood. CDR3 sequence (DNA): TGTGCCAGCATTCTCAAGGGGCGGCCCGGGGGCTACACCTTC. It specifies CASILKGRPGGYTF.